This TCR beta chain came from a study of OX40 agonist ivuxolimab in advanced cancers. Turning to the overall study: Ivuxolimab was an agonistic, fully human IgG2 monoclonal antibody directed against OX40 (CD134), a costimulatory receptor. Intravenous ivuxolimab was administered to patients every 2 weeks at six dose levels: 0.01, 0.1, 0.3, 1.5, 3 and 10 mg/kg. Of the roughly 51 patients in dose escalation, some 20 had hepatocellular carcinoma, roughly 15 had melanoma, 9 had renal cell carcinoma and 9 had head and neck cancer. A male proportion of 82.7% and a mean age of approximately 60 years, ranging from about 23 to 79, were recorded for the dose-escalation cohort. Patients were allowed to have had prior anti-PD-1, anti-PD-L1 or anti-CTLA-4 therapy, and around two fifths of the dose-escalation patients had been treated with checkpoint inhibitors. Partial responses occurred in three dose-escalation patients: two with cutaneous melanoma and one with hepatocellular carcinoma. The purpose of peripheral TCRbeta sequencing was to test whether ivuxolimab changed TCR sequence diversity and led to clonal T-cell expansion. The paper reports the monotherapy dose-escalation portion (N of about 47 patients) of the phase I ivuxolimab trial.

The germline V gene yields SGHAT for CDR1 and FQNNGV for CDR2. The CDR3 covers 15 residues, taking in both the cysteine and the phenylalanine. Of the read, only the CDR3 DNA is kept; its 45 bases are in frame from base 1. The trim is 3 bases for V and 0 bases for J, with a gap of 9 bases between the germline ends. Genomic DNA was extracted from sorted cells for sequencing of the TCRbeta CDR3 region. TCRbeta CDR3 regions were sequenced using the immunoSEQ Assay. TCRdb mirrors the immuneACCESS table, restricted to in-frame sequences. Some clones are absent from its copies; in checked studies, under half trace to an unresolved V gene, and the reason for the others is unknown. The sample profile shows tens of thousands of clones; about nine tenths of them were found once. The ten most abundant clones make up roughly an eighth of the sample. A word on this clone: Its antigen target is currently unknown. Base qualities are not recorded, but no much larger clone differs from it by a single base.

The trial excluded patients who had a history of autoimmune disease or were on systemic immunosuppression. Peripheral blood for TCR sequencing was collected from all dose cohorts at baseline, on cycle 4 day 1, and on cycle 7 day 1. The samples were drawn from a first-in-human, open-label, multicenter phase I dose-escalation trial of ivuxolimab. The trial enrolled adults with locally advanced or metastatic head and neck squamous cell, hepatocellular, melanoma or renal cell carcinoma. Before TCR sequencing, CD4+ and CD8+ T cells were separately sorted from peripheral blood. The paper's findings and limits, for the study overall: The antigen specificity of the peripheral T cells that underwent clonal expansion was not determined. On average, CD8+ T cells showed more expanded clones than CD4+ T cells after ivuxolimab. In the 0.1-3.0 mg/kg groups, partial responders were among the patients with the lowest normalized peripheral clonal expansion, particularly in CD8+ T cells. At doses of 0.1 to 3.0 mg/kg, clonal expansion of both CD4+ and CD8+ blood T cells was observed from baseline to week 6. Low levels of normalized T-cell clonal expansion were also seen in some nonresponding patients.

The receptor's source is an adult with an advanced solid tumor such as melanoma, head and neck, liver or kidney cancer. The V and J genes are TRBV11-2 and TRBJ2-1, with the D gene too uncertain to name. The input for sequencing was CD4+ or CD8+ T cells sorted from blood, taken in a trial of the OX40 agonist ivuxolimab. Here is the DNA: TGTGCCAGCAGCTTTGGACCCAGCTCCTACAATGAGCAGTTCTTC. Its translation reads: CASSFGPSSYNEQFF.